The entry below gives a single TCR beta chain sequence along with its context. This sample was included in a study of shared clonotypes between healthy human individuals. Germline V gives CDR1 SEHNR, CDR2 FQNEAQ (reference sequence). The ends were cut back, 5 bases at V and 5 bases at J, with 14 bases in the middle. The CDR3 length is 14 residues. TCRdb's table, derived via immunoSEQ multiplex PCR, lists solely in-frame clones and lacks some. The top ten hold nearly 25% of the sample, which has about 820,000 clones, 85% to 95% seen once. In the naive CD8 group, cells lacked CD45RO and were positively selected for CCR7, so terminally differentiated effector memory CD45RA+ cells were left out.

This receptor was taken from a man aged 25-40 years in good health. This sequence joins TRBV7-9 and TRBJ2-3, with D tentatively TRBD1 (5 bases). Sequencing input: naive CD8+ T cells sorted from blood. The CDR3 nucleotides are TGTGCCAGCAGCGCCGAAGGGGCCAGAGATACGCAGTATTTT. This gives the protein CASSAEGARDTQYF.